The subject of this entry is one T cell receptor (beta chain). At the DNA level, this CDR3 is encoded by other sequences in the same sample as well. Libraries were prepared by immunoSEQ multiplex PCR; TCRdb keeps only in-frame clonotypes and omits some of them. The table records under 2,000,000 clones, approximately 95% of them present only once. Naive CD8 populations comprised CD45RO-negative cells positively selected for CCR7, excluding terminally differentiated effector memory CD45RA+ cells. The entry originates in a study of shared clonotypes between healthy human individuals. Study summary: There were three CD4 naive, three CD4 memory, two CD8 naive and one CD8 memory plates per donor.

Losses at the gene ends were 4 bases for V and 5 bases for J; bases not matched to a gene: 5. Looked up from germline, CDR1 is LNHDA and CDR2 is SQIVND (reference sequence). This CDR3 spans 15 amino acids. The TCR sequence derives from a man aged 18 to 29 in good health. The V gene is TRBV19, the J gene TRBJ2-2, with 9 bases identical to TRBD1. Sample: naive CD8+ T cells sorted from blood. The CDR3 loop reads CASSRDREGTGELFF. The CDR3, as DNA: TGTGCCAGTAGTAGGGACAGGGAGGGGACCGGGGAGCTGTTTTTT.